One sample yielded the 3 T cell receptor beta chains listed below, sequenced in a study of brain metastases from non-small cell lung cancer. Method: immunoSEQ multiplex PCR; TCRdb's copy keeps in-frame clones and lacks some. This repertoire shows 1,500 to 2,000 clones, over 75% found once; its top ten account for approximately 3%. Specimen: tissue from a brain metastasis. These receptors came from a donor aged 40 or older with non-small cell lung cancer.

As concerns this clone: Other DNA sequences within the sample encode an identical CDR3. The V call is TRBV19, the J call TRBJ2-6; no reliable D call. Trimming stripped 5 bases from V and 0 bases from J, with 8 bases between. This CDR3 contains 15 residues. The V gene's germline CDR1 is LNHDA and CDR2 SQIVND (reference sequence). CDR3 in amino acids: CASSARGSGANVLTF. CDR3 bases: TGTGCCAGTAGTGCCCGTGGCTCTGGGGCCAACGTCCTGACTTTC. The whole variable domain, filled in from reference TRBV19 and TRBJ2-6, reads DGGITQSPKYLFRKEGQNVTLSCEQNLNHDAMYWYRQDPGQGLRLIYYSQIVNDFQKGDIAEGYSVSREKKESFPLTVTSAQKNPTAFYLCASSARGSGANVLTFGAGSRLTVL.

V and J are TRBV18 and TRBJ1-1, with 7 positions matching TRBD1. The V and J ends lost 3 bases and 0 bases, in that order; junction bases with no gene match: 16. From germline, CDR1 is KGHSH and CDR2 LQKENI. This CDR3 spans 19 amino acids. The CDR3 loop reads CASSPLFPGTAKMNTEAFF. In DNA, the CDR3 is TGTGCCAGCTCACCCCTCTTCCCCGGGACAGCAAAGATGAACACTGAAGCTTTCTTT.

V gene TRBV5-1 combines with J gene TRBJ1-4; the D gene is possibly TRBD1 (6 bases). The germline V gene encodes CDR1 SGHRS and CDR2 YFSETQ. Trimming removed 2 bases from V and 4 bases from J, with 15 bases in between. The CDR3 totals 16 residues. The CDR3 region is CASSLTGTPVNEKLFF. The DNA of the CDR3 is TGCGCCAGCAGCTTAACCGGGACACCCGTTAATGAAAAACTGTTTTTT.